This T cell receptor beta chain was sequenced during a study of cytomegalovirus exposure and HLA in healthy donors. Study details: The approximately 120 validation repertoires, a later analysis reported, used the same platform as the approximately 700 first-cohort repertoires.

The V segment lost 5 bases and the J segment 6 bases; nucleotides outside the gene matches: 12. This CDR3 contains 16 residues. Germline V gene lookup returns CDR1 PRHDT and CDR2 FYEKMQ (reference sequence). Libraries were prepared by immunoSEQ multiplex PCR; TCRdb keeps only in-frame clonotypes and omits some of them. The data show over 150,000 clones, around 84% seen once. The donors were part of the 120-subject validation cohort, which stood apart from the approximately 700-subject first cohort. This sequence originates from a human donor in good health. Input material: PBMCs. The V and J genes are TRBV13 and TRBJ2-1; 8 bases map to TRBD2. CDR3 amino acids: CASSPRGGALGNEQFF. CDR3 nucleotides: TGTGCCAGCAGCCCACGGGGGGGGGCCCTTGGCAATGAGCAGTTCTTC.